The 9 T cell receptor beta chains below all came from one sample that was sequenced in a study of CD8+ T cells in alopecia areata listed by TCRdb under 2018. Library prep was done by the immunoSEQ multiplex PCR assay. RNA was extracted from all samples and reverse transcribed into cDNA as template for TCR sequencing. TCRdb provides this immuneACCESS table in a form limited to in-frame rearrangements. Some clones are lacking; in checked studies, under half of them reflect an unresolved V gene, and why the rest are absent is not known. The sample includes under 130,000 clones, with around 50% observed a single time. The top ten clones comprise about 9% of the sample. Material: CD4+ T cells sorted from blood. These receptors came from a human donor in good health.

The chain is built from TRBV2 and TRBJ2-3; 11 bases are a match to TRBD2. The CDR3 length is 15 residues. The trim removed 6 bases at V and 4 bases at J, leaving 6 bases unmatched. CDR1 is SNHLY, CDR2 FYNNEI, per germline. CDR3 sequence reads: CASRPLAGVADTQYF. The CDR3 coding sequence is TGTGCCAGCAGGCCACTAGCGGGGGTCGCAGATACGCAGTATTTT.

The chain uses TRBV6-6 and TRBJ2-7; TRBD1 aligns across 8 bases. Trimming at V came to 5 bases and at J to 2 bases, leaving 5 bases not matched to a gene. The CDR3 runs 14 residues. Germline V gives CDR1 MNHNY, CDR2 SVGAGI (reference sequence). CDR3 sequence reads: CASSRDRPTYEQYF. CDR3 sequence (DNA): TGTGCCAGCAGTCGGGACAGGCCAACCTACGAGCAGTACTTC.

The rearrangement links TRBV7-9 to TRBJ2-2; no clear D. CDR3 length: 14 residues. The V gene's germline CDR1 is SEHNR and CDR2 FQNEAQ (reference sequence). V shed 1 base and J shed 1 base, with 4 bases lying between them. DNA of the CDR3: TGTGCCAGCAGCTTAGGCCTGAACACCGGGGAGCTGTTTTTT. It is translated as CASSLGLNTGELFF.

This clone has at least ten counts. In the same sample, other DNA sequences code for this CDR3. The chain carries TRBV2 and TRBJ2-1; D is uncertain. CDR3 length: 11 residues. V lost 6 bases, J lost 5 bases, and 5 bases lay in between. CDR1 is SNHLY and CDR2 is FYNNEI in the germline V gene. CDR3 residues: CASSPHNEQFF. The CDR3 DNA sequence: TGTGCCAGCAGCCCCCACAATGAGCAGTTCTTC.

V is TRBV29-1 and J is TRBJ1-2, with D perhaps matching TRBD1 (5 bases). V dropped 7 bases and J dropped 5 bases, with 20 bases sitting between them. From germline, CDR1 is SQVTM and CDR2 ANQGSEA. The CDR3 spans 14 residues. CDR3 in DNA: TGCAGCGCCGAAGGGGTAGGGATAGGTTATGGCTACACCTTC. The encoded protein is CSAEGVGIGYGYTF.

Sample share makes this clone medium-sized. J is TRBJ2-4 and V is TRBV19; D is possibly TRBD2 (5 bases). Between the trimmed V and J ends, which lost 5 bases and 0 bases, there was a span of 11 bases. The CDR3 length is 15 residues. In germline, CDR1 is LNHDA, CDR2 SQIVND (reference sequence). The CDR3 loop is CASSPHRGAKNIQYF. CDR3 DNA: TGTGCCAGTAGTCCTCACCGGGGAGCCAAAAACATTCAGTACTTC.

The gene calls are TRBV23-1 and TRBJ1-2; the D gene is possibly TRBD1 (5 bases). TRBV23-1 is designated an ORF whose function remains uncertain. The CDR3 covers 15 residues. Trimming removed 3 bases from V and 6 bases from J, with 17 bases in between. CDR3 DNA: TGCGCCAGCAGTCAGCAGGGTACCCCGTTAGATGGCTACACCTTC. This codes for CASSQQGTPLDGYTF.

This clone was counted a few times. V usage is TRBV30 and J usage is TRBJ2-7; D gene uncertain. V shed 2 bases and J shed 2 bases, with 4 bases lying between them. CDR3 length: 11 amino acids. Germline CDR1 GTSNPN, CDR2 SVGIG (reference sequence). In DNA, the CDR3 is TGTGCCTGGAGTTTAGCCTACGAGCAGTACTTC. This codes for CAWSLAYEQYF.

V is TRBV11-3 and J is TRBJ2-3, with D perhaps matching TRBD2 (5 bases). Trimming left V 4 bases short and J 9 bases short, with 20 bases between. The CDR3 covers 15 residues. In germline, CDR1 is SGHNT, CDR2 YENEEA. The CDR3, as DNA: TGTGCCAGCAGCTCCCTTTCGGACTCCCTAGGGACGCAGTATTTT. Translating gives CASSSLSDSLGTQYF.